The 31 T cell receptor beta chains reported below all come from one sample, sequenced in a study of T cell responses to AZD1222 COVID-19 vaccine. Sequenced by immunoSEQ multiplex PCR; TCRdb stores in-frame clones only, minus some. The sample lists roughly 130,000 clones, 75% to 95% occurring once. The sample was peripheral blood, taken 28 days after the second dose of the MenACWY control vaccine. The receptor set was obtained from an adult who received the MenACWY meningococcal vaccine as a control.

This chain links TRBV18 with TRBJ1-5, with a possible D match to TRBD1 (5 bases). Per germline, CDR1 KGHSH and CDR2 LQKENI. CDR3 length: 14 amino acids. Trimming removed 2 bases from V and 3 bases from J, with 8 bases in between. The CDR3 region is CASSPTQDNQPQHF. For the CDR3, the DNA is TGTGCCAGCTCACCAACACAGGACAATCAGCCCCAGCATTTT.

A note on this clone: Sequence at one end of the junction differs from germline and may be a read error. The rearrangement joins TRBV7-6 to TRBJ2-1, with TRBD2 identical over 7 bases. The germline V gene has CDR1 SGHVS and CDR2 FNYEAQ. The CDR3 has 15 amino acids. CDR3 loop: CASSLGTSSFNEQFF. The CDR3 bases are TGTGCCAGCAGCTTAGGGACTAGTTCCTTCAATGAGCAGTTCTTC. Supplemented by reference TRBV7-6 and TRBJ2-1, the full variable domain reads GAGVSQSPRYKVTKRGQDVALRCDPISGHVSLYWYRQALGQGPEFLTYFNYEAQQDKSGLPNDRFSAERPEGSISTLTIQRTEQRDSAMYRCASSLGTSSFNEQFFGPGTRLTVL.

The gene calls are TRBV9 and TRBJ1-5; D might be TRBD1 (5 bases). The germline V gene has CDR1 SGDLS and CDR2 YYNGEE. Between the trimmed V and J ends, which lost 3 bases and 7 bases, there was a span of 17 bases. This CDR3 is built from 15 residues. The CDR3 is CASSAGTGARQPQHF. CDR3 bases: TGTGCCAGCAGCGCCGGGACCGGTGCTAGGCAGCCCCAGCATTTT.

This clone is a singleton in its sample. The CDR3 region is CASSLGTANNQPQHF. The CDR3 nucleotides are TGTGCCAGCAGCTTAGGGACAGCAAACAATCAGCCCCAGCATTTT. The J gene is TRBJ1-5, the V gene TRBV7-2; perhaps TRBD1 as D (6 bases). V lost 1 base and J lost 3, with 10 bases in between. Germline V gives CDR1 SGHTA, CDR2 FQGNSA. The CDR3 is 15 amino acids.

The chain carries TRBV5-6 and TRBJ2-7; D gene unclear. Per germline, CDR1 SGHDT and CDR2 YYEEEE. There are 14 residues in the CDR3. Trimming removed 0 bases from V and 7 bases from J, with 14 bases in between. Here the CDR3 DNA reads TGTGCCAGCAGCTTGGCCGGACCCCGCCGTGAGCAGTACTTC. Translated: CASSLAGPRREQYF.

The chain joins TRBV3-1 (or the pseudogene TRBV3-2) to TRBJ2-5; TRBD2 matches 14 bases. J gave up 4 bases and V 1 base, and 8 bases lay outside the gene matches. This CDR3 has 18 residues. Germline CDR1 is LGHDT and CDR2 is YNNKEL (reference sequence). The CDR3 coding sequence is TGTGCCAGCAGCCAAGGACTAGCGGGGGGGCTTTTCCGAGAGACCCAGTACTTC. Translating it yields CASSQGLAGGLFRETQYF.

This sequence joins TRBV30 and TRBJ2-1, with 8 positions matching TRBD1. Trimming at V came to 2 bases and at J to 10 bases, leaving 7 bases not matched to a gene. This CDR3 is built from 13 residues. Germline CDR1 is GTSNPN and CDR2 is SVGIG (reference sequence). In nucleotides, the CDR3 is TGTGCCTGGAGTCGGACAGGGAGCGGGGAGCAGTTCTTC. As protein: CAWSRTGSGEQFF. Filled out from reference TRBV30 and TRBJ2-1, the complete variable domain reads SQTIHQWPATLVQPVGSPLSLECTVEGTSNPNLYWYRQAAGRGLQLLFYSVGIGQISSEVPQNLSASRPQDRQFILSSKKLLLSDSGFYLCAWSRTGSGEQFFGPGTRLTVL.

The CDR3, as DNA: TGTGCCAGCAGTCCTAGCGGGAGGGATACCGGGGAGCTGTTTTTT. Translation gives CASSPSGRDTGELFF. This chain joins TRBV28 and TRBJ2-2; 12 nucleotides align to TRBD2. The junction had 3 bases not matched to a gene; V was cut back by 5 bases and J by 5 bases. Germline V CDR1 and CDR2: MDHEN, SYDVKM. The CDR3 sequence is 15 residues long.

The CDR3 protein is CSAVERVEQYF. The CDR3 DNA reads TGCAGCGCCGTCGAACGGGTCGAGCAGTACTTC. The V call is TRBV29-1, the J call TRBJ2-7; D remains unclear. From germline, CDR1 is SQVTM and CDR2 ANQGSEA. The CDR3 length is 11 residues. Trimming pared 7 bases from V and 6 bases from J, leaving 13 bases between.

This chain uses TRBV2 with TRBJ1-4; 7 positions agree with TRBD1. V was pared by 6 bases and J by 8 bases, with 3 bases of the junction left unmatched. CDR3 length equals 12 residues. Germline CDR1 is SNHLY and CDR2 is FYNNEI. CDR3 protein: CASSQDREKLFF. CDR3 nucleotides: TGTGCCAGCAGCCAGGACAGGGAAAAACTGTTTTTT.

The J gene is TRBJ2-5, the V gene TRBV25-1; 8 bases are shared with TRBD2. Germline V gene sequence: CDR1 MGHDK, CDR2 SYGVNS. J lost 4 bases, V lost 1 base, and 5 bases had no gene match. The CDR3 contains 15 residues. The CDR3 nucleotides read TGTGCCAGCAGTGAATCGGGAGGGGTTCGAGAGACCCAGTACTTC. Residues: CASSESGGVRETQYF.

The chain's CDR3 is CASSMGQLNTEAFF. In DNA form, the CDR3 reads TGTGCCAGTAGTATGGGACAGCTGAACACTGAAGCTTTCTTT. The chain joins TRBV19 to TRBJ1-1, with 7 bases identical to TRBD1. The J segment lost 0 bases and the V segment lost 3 bases, leaving 1 base of the junction unmatched. Germline values: CDR1 LNHDA, CDR2 SQIVND (reference sequence). This CDR3 comprises 14 residues.

The rearrangement links TRBV19 to TRBJ2-3; TRBD1 aligns across 8 bases. The CDR3 spans 14 residues. J gave up 5 bases and V 4 bases, and 5 bases lay outside the gene matches. Germline CDR1 and CDR2: LNHDA and SQIVND (reference sequence). The DNA for the CDR3 is TGTGCCAGTAGTACACAGGGGGGTATAGATACGCAGTATTTT. Its translation: CASSTQGGIDTQYF.

This chain connects TRBV19 to TRBJ2-7, with TRBD2 matching over 14 bases. The CDR3 has 15 amino acids. Germline assignment: CDR1 LNHDA and CDR2 SQIVND (reference sequence). Trimming at V came to 6 bases and at J to 6 bases, leaving 7 bases not matched to a gene. The CDR3 DNA sequence: TGTGCCAGTAGAACGACTAGCGGGAGGGCGGGCGAGCAGTACTTC. Protein product: CASRTTSGRAGEQYF.

This chain links TRBV15 with TRBJ1-5; D is uncertain. CDR1 and CDR2 (germline): LNHNV, YYDKDF (reference sequence). CDR3 size: 15 residues. V shed 0 bases and J shed 0 bases, with 6 bases lying between them. The CDR3 spells CATSRDSYSNQPQHF. CDR3 DNA: TGTGCCACCAGCAGAGACAGTTATAGCAATCAGCCCCAGCATTTT.

The J gene is TRBJ1-4, the V gene TRBV28, with D possibly matching TRBD1 (5 bases). Germline V gene lookup returns CDR1 MDHEN and CDR2 SYDVKM. The ends were cut back, 5 bases at V and 8 bases at J, with 15 bases in the middle. The CDR3 spans 14 residues. In DNA form, the CDR3 reads TGTGCCAGCAGTACAGTGGGGGTTGGGGAAAAACTGTTTTTT. Translation gives CASSTVGVGEKLFF. Filled out from reference TRBV28 and TRBJ1-4, the complete variable domain reads DVKVTQSSRYLVKRTGEKVFLECVQDMDHENMFWYRQDPGLGLRLIYFSYDVKMKEKGDIPEGYSVSREKKERFSLILESASTNQTSMYLCASSTVGVGEKLFFGSGTQLSVL.

The chain is built from TRBV12-3 or TRBV12-4 and TRBJ1-5; possibly TRBD1 for D (5 bases). CDR3 length equals 13 residues. The ends were cut back, 5 bases at V and 1 base at J, with 6 bases in the middle. As DNA, the CDR3 is TGTGCCAGCAGTCGGGGGAGCAATCAGCCCCAGCATTTT. Translating gives CASSRGSNQPQHF.

The V gene is TRBV7-9, the J gene TRBJ2-1; 7 nucleotides agree with TRBD2. Trimming cost V 10 bases and J 6 bases; bases outside gene matches: 9. Germline-derived CDR1 and CDR2 are SEHNR and FQNEAQ (reference sequence). The CDR3 sequence is 13 residues long. CDR3 amino acids: CATWSTGGNEQFF. CDR3 in DNA: TGTGCCACCTGGTCTACGGGGGGCAATGAGCAGTTCTTC.

V gene TRBV5-1 combines with J gene TRBJ1-2, with 10 nucleotides matching TRBD1. Per germline, CDR1 SGHRS and CDR2 YFSETQ. The junction had 8 bases not matched to a gene; V was cut back by 4 bases and J by 5 bases. The CDR3 sequence is 15 residues long. CDR3 DNA: TGCGCCAGCAGCCTCGGGACAGGGGACACGTATGGCTACACCTTC. Translating it yields CASSLGTGDTYGYTF.

J is TRBJ1-4 and V is TRBV28; perhaps TRBD1 as D (6 bases). The V end was cut by 5 bases, the J end by 3 bases, with 19 bases between. This CDR3 comprises 17 residues. The V gene's germline CDR1 is MDHEN and CDR2 SYDVKM. CDR3: CASSPSGGEGANEKLFF. The CDR3 nucleotides are TGTGCCAGCAGTCCCTCAGGCGGGGAGGGGGCTAATGAAAAACTGTTTTTT.

The chain uses TRBV7-4 and TRBJ2-4; 9 bases agree with TRBD1. Germline V gives CDR1 SGHVT, CDR2 SQSDAQ. V gave up 0 bases and J gave up 0 bases; unmatched junction bases: 15. This CDR3 contains 21 residues. The CDR3 here is CASSLAPLGTGHLRAKNIQYF. DNA for the CDR3: TGTGCCAGCAGCTTAGCCCCGTTGGGGACAGGGCACTTAAGAGCCAAAAACATTCAGTACTTC.

CDR3 bases: TGTGCCAGCAGCCAAAGTGAAGGGACCGGGGAGCTGTTTTTT. It translates to CASSQSEGTGELFF. The V and J genes are TRBV3-1 (or the pseudogene TRBV3-2) and TRBJ2-2, with D uncertain. With 2 bases removed from V and 5 bases from J, the gap between germline ends came to 9 bases. CDR1 and CDR2 (germline): LGHDT, YNNKEL (reference sequence). The length of the CDR3 is 14 residues.

The chain joins TRBV6-1 to TRBJ2-5; D uncertain. Per the germline V gene, CDR1 is MNHNS and CDR2 is SASEGT. V was pared by 2 bases and J by 2 bases, with 9 bases between. There are 14 residues in the CDR3. The CDR3 bases are TGTGCCAGCAGTGAAATTTGGAGTCAAGAGACCCAGTACTTC. Translated: CASSEIWSQETQYF.

The gene calls are TRBV27 and TRBJ2-3; TRBD2 aligns across 9 bases. The CDR3 has 14 amino acids. CDR1 and CDR2 from the germline V gene are MNHEY and SMNVEV (reference sequence). Germline trimming cut 2 bases from V and 3 bases from J; bases unmatched to any gene: 0. In nucleotides, the CDR3 is TGTGCCAGCAGTTTAACTAGCGGGACAGATACGCAGTATTTT. Translation gives CASSLTSGTDTQYF.

The V and J genes are TRBV19 and TRBJ1-3; TRBD1 might be the D (5 bases). This CDR3 has 15 residues. V was clipped by 4 bases and J by 2 bases, with 12 bases between them. Germline-derived CDR1 and CDR2 are LNHDA and SQIVND (reference sequence). This chain's CDR3 is CASSTRDLTGNTIYF. The CDR3 nucleotides read TGTGCCAGTAGTACGCGGGACTTAACTGGAAACACCATATATTTT.

Here the CDR3 DNA reads TGCGCCAGCAGCTTGGCCTCAGACAGCTCTAACTATGGCTACACCTTC. Its protein is CASSLASDSSNYGYTF. The chain links TRBV5-1 to TRBJ1-2; tentative D call: TRBD1 (5 bases). Trimming took off 0 bases at V and 0 bases at J, with 12 bases between the two ends. This CDR3 has 16 residues. From germline, CDR1 is SGHRS and CDR2 YFSETQ.

The rearrangement joins TRBV28 to TRBJ1-3, with TRBD1 identical over 7 bases. Germline V CDR1 and CDR2: MDHEN, SYDVKM. V lost 6 bases and J lost 2; bases outside the gene matches: 4. This CDR3 has 14 residues. CDR3 nucleotides: TGTGCCAGCAGGGACGACAGGGCTGGAAACACCATATATTTT. Encoded protein: CASRDDRAGNTIYF. The full variable domain, completed using reference TRBV28 and TRBJ1-3, is DVKVTQSSRYLVKRTGEKVFLECVQDMDHENMFWYRQDPGLGLRLIYFSYDVKMKEKGDIPEGYSVSREKKERFSLILESASTNQTSMYLCASRDDRAGNTIYFGEGSWLTVV.

The CDR3 loop is CASRKDRGETEAFF. CDR3 in DNA: TGTGCCAGCAGGAAAGACAGGGGGGAGACTGAAGCTTTCTTT. The rearrangement links TRBV7-9 to TRBJ1-1; 9 bases align to TRBD1. V shed 6 bases and J 5 bases; nucleotides not matched to a gene: 7. The CDR3 runs to 14 residues. The germline gives CDR1 SEHNR, CDR2 FQNEAQ (reference sequence).

V and J are TRBV29-1 and TRBJ1-4; unclear D gene. This CDR3 has 14 residues. The V and J ends lost 6 bases and 0 bases respectively, with 11 bases between them. Germline V gene data show CDR1 as SQVTM and CDR2 as ANQGSEA. The CDR3: CSVLIQTTNEKLFF. The CDR3 DNA reads TGCAGCGTCCTGATACAGACAACTAATGAAAAACTGTTTTTT.

J is TRBJ2-4 and V is TRBV27; possibly TRBD1 for D (5 bases). The CDR3 sequence is 16 residues long. Trimming stripped 1 base from V and 0 bases from J, with 10 bases between. In germline, CDR1 is MNHEY, CDR2 SMNVEV (reference sequence). CDR3 amino acids: CASSLYPGPAKNIQYF. DNA for the CDR3: TGTGCCAGCAGTTTATATCCAGGGCCAGCCAAAAACATTCAGTACTTC.

V is TRBV12-3 or TRBV12-4 and J is TRBJ1-3; D gene uncertain. V gave up 3 bases and J gave up 1 base, with 1 base separating them. The CDR3 sequence is 12 residues long. CDR3 DNA: TGTGCCAGCAGTTTTTCTGGAAACACCATATATTTT. This translates into CASSFSGNTIYF.